A single sample gave rise to the 15 T cell receptor beta chains below, sequenced in a study of blood T cells in healthy people across ages. Next came a second PCR, run for about 7 to 12 cycles, which used a sample-barcoded 5' primer along with a J-beta primer mix. TCRdb used MiXCR to reprocess the 5' RACE reads, holding one entry per CDR3 protein. The profile shows approximately 800,000 distinct CDR3 sequences, 20% to 30% of them singletons. This same sample was also part of a study on T cells of mothers and their children.

The source material was blood. The source is a boy aged 10-17 years in good health.

This clonotype was recorded a few times. This sequence joins TRBV7-7 and TRBJ2-5; TRBD2 matches 7 bases. The germline V gene has CDR1 SSHAT and CDR2 FNYEAQ (reference sequence). This CDR3 spans 13 amino acids. For the CDR3, the DNA is TGTGCTAGCGTGCCGGGGGGCCAAGAGACCCAGTACTTC. It yields the protein CASVPGGQETQYF.

This chain uses TRBV3-1 with TRBJ2-1; 7 bases are a match to TRBD2. Trimming took 4 bases from V and 6 from J; bases not matched to a gene: 9. Germline loops: CDR1 LGHDT, CDR2 YNNKEL (reference sequence). The CDR3 totals 15 residues. CDR3 protein: CASSLRTSSTNEQFF. In DNA form, the CDR3 reads TGTGCCAGCAGCCTCAGGACTAGTTCTACCAATGAGCAGTTCTTC.

V gene TRBV30 combines with J gene TRBJ2-5; 13 positions match TRBD2. The DNA end favors TRBJ2-1, so the J call may be wrong. The CDR3 spans 15 residues. The germline V gene encodes CDR1 GTSNPN and CDR2 SVGIG (reference sequence). The CDR3 region is CAWMGLAGPPGEQFF. The CDR3 region has the DNA TGTGCCTGGATGGGACTAGCGGGGCCGCCGGGTGAGCAGTTCTTC.

This chain links TRBV5-1 with TRBJ2-1, with D possibly matching TRBD2 (5 bases). The CDR3 has 16 residues. The germline CDR1 and CDR2 sequences are SGHRS and YFSETQ. Between the trimmed V and J ends, which lost 4 bases and 1 base, there was a span of 15 bases. CDR3 sequence: CASSGELVRSYNEQFF. The CDR3 DNA sequence: TGCGCCAGCAGCGGGGAACTAGTCAGATCCTACAATGAGCAGTTCTTC.

There are a few counts of this clonotype. CDR3 sequence: CASSMIAGGSFQETQYF. CDR3 nucleotide sequence: TGCGCCAGCAGCATGATAGCGGGGGGCTCATTCCAAGAGACCCAGTACTTC. The chain links TRBV5-1 to TRBJ2-5; 10 bases map to TRBD2. The CDR3 is made up of 17 amino acids. Germline CDR1 reads SGHRS; CDR2 reads YFSETQ. Unmatched junction bases numbered 10, after V lost 4 bases and J lost 1 base. The full variable domain, in which reference TRBV5-1 and TRBJ2-5 provide the parts outside the CDR3, is KAGVTQTPRYLIKTRGQQVTLSCSPISGHRSVSWYQQTPGQGLQFLFEYFSETQRNKGNFPGRFSGRQFSNSRSEMNVSTLELGDSALYLCASSMIAGGSFQETQYFGPGTRLLVL.

This clonotype was recorded a few times. The genes are TRBV6-1 and TRBJ2-7; D may be TRBD1 (6 bases). The CDR3 consists of 14 residues. The ends were cut back, 2 bases at V and 7 bases at J, with 15 bases in the middle. Germline CDR1 is MNHNS and CDR2 is SASEGT. The CDR3 here is CASSETGWAREQYF. As DNA, the CDR3 is TGTGCCAGCAGTGAAACAGGGTGGGCGCGGGAGCAGTACTTC.

The chain has TRBV7-2 and TRBJ1-6; weak D call: TRBD1 (5 bases). The CDR3 spans 15 residues. Germline CDR1 reads SGHTA; CDR2 reads FQGNSA. V was trimmed by 2 bases and J by 6 bases, leaving 11 bases between them. The DNA for the CDR3 is TGTGCCAGCAGCTTATGGGGGGTCATTAATTCACCCCTCCACTTT. It encodes CASSLWGVINSPLHF.

This clonotype came up a few times. This chain joins TRBV10-2 and TRBJ2-1; no clear D gene. In germline, CDR1 is WSHSY, CDR2 SAAADI. Trimming left V 3 bases short and J 0 bases short, with 9 bases between. The CDR3 extends over 15 amino acids. The chain's CDR3 is CASSDSYSSYNEQFF. CDR3 bases: TGCGCCAGCAGTGACAGCTACAGCTCCTACAATGAGCAGTTCTTC.

This clonotype was detected only a few times. This rearrangement joins TRBV5-1 to TRBJ1-4; a possible D gene is TRBD1 (6 bases). V lost 4 bases, J lost 4 bases, and 17 bases lay in between. This CDR3 is built from 16 residues. CDR1 and CDR2 (germline): SGHRS, YFSETQ. In DNA form, the CDR3 reads TGCGCCAGCAGCCCCACGTGGCAGGGGTTTAATGAAAAACTGTTTTTT. Its translation: CASSPTWQGFNEKLFF. The entire variable domain, with the rest obtained from reference TRBV5-1 and TRBJ1-4, is as follows: KAGVTQTPRYLIKTRGQQVTLSCSPISGHRSVSWYQQTPGQGLQFLFEYFSETQRNKGNFPGRFSGRQFSNSRSEMNVSTLELGDSALYLCASSPTWQGFNEKLFFGSGTQLSVL.

The gene calls are TRBV6-2 or TRBV6-3 and TRBJ2-1; weak D call: TRBD1 (6 bases). This CDR3 spans 15 amino acids. Trimming took 8 bases from V and 9 from J, leaving 23 bases between them. The germline V gene has CDR1 MNHEY and CDR2 SVGEGT. DNA of the CDR3: TGTGCCAGCGTCGCCCCCCGGGACACCTTTGGTGAGCAGTTCTTC. This codes for CASVAPRDTFGEQFF.

The genes are TRBV29-1 and TRBJ2-7; D ambiguous. Trimming removed 4 bases from V and 5 bases from J, with 9 bases in between. The germline CDR1 and CDR2 sequences are SQVTM and ANQGSEA. This CDR3 is built from 11 residues. The CDR3 DNA reads as TGCAGCGTTGTTGAGGATAACGAGCAGTACTTC. The encoded protein is CSVVEDNEQYF.

V is TRBV20-1 and J is TRBJ1-2, with D perhaps TRBD1 (6 bases). Looked up from germline, CDR1 is DFQATT and CDR2 is SNEGSKA (reference sequence). This CDR3 has 14 residues. Trimming stripped 0 bases from V and 2 bases from J, with 10 bases between. In DNA form, the CDR3 reads TGCAGTGCTAGAGACAGGGGAGGCAACTATGGCTACACCTTC. Protein sequence: CSARDRGGNYGYTF.

This clonotype was detected a few times. CDR3: CASSLWGTGSPYEQYF. CDR3 bases: TGCGCCAGCAGCTTGTGGGGGACAGGGTCCCCCTACGAGCAGTACTTC. This chain uses TRBV5-1 with TRBJ2-7, with 9 bases lining up with TRBD1. This CDR3 spans 16 amino acids. The V segment lost 1 base and the J segment 2 bases; nucleotides outside the gene matches: 7. Germline assignment: CDR1 SGHRS and CDR2 YFSETQ.

This clonotype was observed a handful of times. CDR3 residues: CASSSRPHAQETQYF. In DNA, the CDR3 is TGTGCCAGCAGCTCCCGACCTCACGCCCAAGAGACCCAGTACTTC. The chain recombines TRBV7-2 with TRBJ2-5; the D is unclear. The CDR3 is 15 residues long. Trimming pared 4 bases from V and 1 base from J, leaving 13 bases between. Germline CDR1 and CDR2: SGHTA and FQGNSA.

The chain recombines TRBV6-5 with TRBJ1-2; 7 bases map to TRBD1. This CDR3 has 13 residues. The junction had 6 bases not matched to a gene; V was cut back by 8 bases and J by 3 bases. Looked up from germline, CDR1 is MNHEY and CDR2 is SVGAGI. CDR3 sequence reads: CASRTGFDYGYTF. The CDR3 nucleotides read TGTGCCAGCCGGACAGGTTTTGACTATGGCTACACCTTC.